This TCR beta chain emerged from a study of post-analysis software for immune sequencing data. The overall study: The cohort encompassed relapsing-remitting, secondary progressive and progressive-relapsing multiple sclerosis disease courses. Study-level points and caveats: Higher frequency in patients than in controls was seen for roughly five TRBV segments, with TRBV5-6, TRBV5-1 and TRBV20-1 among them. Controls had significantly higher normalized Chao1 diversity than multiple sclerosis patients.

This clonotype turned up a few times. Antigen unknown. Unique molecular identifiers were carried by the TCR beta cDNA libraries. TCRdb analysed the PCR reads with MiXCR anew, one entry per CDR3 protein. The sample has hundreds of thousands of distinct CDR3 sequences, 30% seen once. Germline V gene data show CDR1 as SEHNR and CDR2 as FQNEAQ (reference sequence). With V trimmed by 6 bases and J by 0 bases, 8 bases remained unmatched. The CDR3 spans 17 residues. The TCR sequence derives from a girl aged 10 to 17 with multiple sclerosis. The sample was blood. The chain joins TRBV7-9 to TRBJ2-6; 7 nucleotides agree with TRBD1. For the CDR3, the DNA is TGTGCCAGCAGGAGACGGGACAGCTTCTCTGGGGCCAACGTCCTGACTTTC. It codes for CASRRRDSFSGANVLTF.